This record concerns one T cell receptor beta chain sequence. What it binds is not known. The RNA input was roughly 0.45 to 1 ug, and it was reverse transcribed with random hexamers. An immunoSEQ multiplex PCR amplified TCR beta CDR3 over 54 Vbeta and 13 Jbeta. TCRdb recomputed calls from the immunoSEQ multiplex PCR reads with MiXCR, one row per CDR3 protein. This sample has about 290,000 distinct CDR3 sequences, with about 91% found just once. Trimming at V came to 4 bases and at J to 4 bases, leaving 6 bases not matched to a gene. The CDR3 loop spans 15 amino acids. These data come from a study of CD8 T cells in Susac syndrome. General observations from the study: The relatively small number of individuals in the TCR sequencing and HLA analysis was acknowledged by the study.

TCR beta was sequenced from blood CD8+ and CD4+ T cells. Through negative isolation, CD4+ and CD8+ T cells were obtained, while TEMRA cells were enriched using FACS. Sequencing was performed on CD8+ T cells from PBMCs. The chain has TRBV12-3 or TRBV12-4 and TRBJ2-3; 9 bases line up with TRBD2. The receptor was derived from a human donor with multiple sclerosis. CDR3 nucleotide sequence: TGTGCCAGCAGTTCGGCTGCGGGAGGGTCAGATACGCAGTATTTT. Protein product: CASSSAAGGSDTQYF.